The clone carrying this T cell receptor (beta chain) occurred a few times. Its specificity is unknown. V shed 5 bases and J shed 0 bases, with 18 bases lying between them. Germline V CDR1 and CDR2: SGHDT, YYEEEE. This CDR3 region has 16 residues. The source of the sample is a study of post-analysis software for immune sequencing data. The study's findings and limits: Samples sharing a preparation batch grouped tightly together when assessed by F measure. Higher frequency in patients than in controls was seen for 5 or 6 TRBV segments, with TRBV5-6, TRBV5-1 and TRBV20-1 among them.

Sequencing libraries made from TCR beta cDNA carried unique molecular identifiers. TCRdb processed the PCR reads anew with MiXCR; each CDR3 protein has one entry. The data show roughly 600,000 distinct CDR3 sequences, roughly two fifths seen once. The source of this sequence is a girl aged 10-17 years with multiple sclerosis. This chain links TRBV5-6 with TRBJ2-7; a possible D gene is TRBD1 (6 bases). The sequencing input was blood. In nucleotides, the CDR3 is TGTGCCAGCAGACCAGTGGGGGCCGGGGTCTCCTACGAGCAGTACTTC. This translates into CASRPVGAGVSYEQYF.